What follows is one T cell receptor beta chain and its context. What it binds is unknown. Generated by immunoSEQ multiplex PCR, the TCRdb table keeps only in-frame clones and is missing some. The sample records approximately 60,000 clones, approximately 83% being singletons. This sample is drawn from a study of T cell responses to AZD1222 COVID-19 vaccine. Study summary: Samples with a second dose at about 4 or about 12 weeks were pooled together.

The CDR3 has 17 residues. Germline CDR1 reads MRHNA; CDR2 reads SNTAGT. Unmatched junction bases numbered 14, after V lost 5 bases and J lost 6 bases. Broader study findings: Following two doses of AZD1222, Spike-specific TCR breadth and depth rose. Clonal diversity was possibly underestimated, and the donors were mostly white British, with more females. CD4 TCRs linked to vaccination spanned spike, dominating at 160-218 and 743-854.

This chain connects TRBV6-4 to TRBJ2-3; 10 positions match TRBD2. The material sequenced was peripheral blood, taken on day 0 of AZD1222 vaccination. The receptor comes from an adult in good health. The CDR3 DNA is TGTGCCAGCAGTCGGGACACCGGGACTAGCGAACGTGATACGCAGTATTTT. Amino acids: CASSRDTGTSERDTQYF.